This T cell receptor beta chain is drawn from a study of Graves' ophthalmopathy and Graves' hyperthyroidism. The CDR3 sequence is 14 residues long. Trimming stripped 4 bases from V and 1 base from J, with 13 bases between. Germline loops: CDR1 SQVTM, CDR2 ANQGSEA. Amplifying from RNA transcripts, the study obtained TCR beta CDR3 regions. HTBI-primed RT-PCR formed the first round, and a multiplex PCR formed the second. TCRdb fed the multiplex PCR reads into MiXCR, producing one record per CDR3 protein. Altogether roughly 700,000 distinct CDR3 sequences are present, approximately 40% being singletons, with the ten largest covering 44%. This clonotype was recorded many times. Its antigen is still unknown. Regarding the study as a whole: A 13-signature model separated ophthalmopathy from stable hyperthyroidism, approximately 87% sensitivity, 65% to 82% specificity. Most clonotypes expanded in thyroid above 0.001 frequency were present in blood too. The model predicted ophthalmopathy progression with roughly 70% sensitivity and around 72% specificity.

Ophthalmopathy donors' eye disease showed moderate-to-severe activity, CAS of at least 3, NOSPECS of at least 4 and duration under 3 months. The sequence was obtained from an adult man with Graves' ophthalmopathy. The rearrangement links TRBV29-1 to TRBJ1-1; D is ambiguous. Sequencing was carried out using peripheral blood. The CDR3 sequence: CSVVAGIRNTEAFF. The CDR3 DNA reads TGCAGCGTTGTGGCGGGGATTCGGAACACTGAAGCTTTCTTT.